This is a list of T cell receptor beta chains from one sample in a study of T cell repertoires in cytomegalovirus infection. TCRdb itself ran the reads through MiXCR, one entry per CDR3 protein. The repertoire has a few hundred thousand distinct CDR3 sequences, about an eighth of them found once; the top ten carry around 8.1%. The material sequenced was PBMCs. The receptors were sampled from a human donor in good health (CMV status not recorded). Some clones in this sample may be carry-over from other donors' samples. CDR3s include the opening cysteine and the closing phenylalanine or tryptophan. Fields, in order: D gene, J gene, V gene, clone size, CDR3 DNA, CDR3 protein. D genes are given only for firm matches. Some rows mark clone size as missing; the rest say once, few, many or name a class of expanded clone.

D: -
J: TRBJ1-1
V: TRBV4-1
size: many
DNA: TGCGCCAGCAGCCAAGGACAGCGGGGCGACACTGAAGCTTTCTTT
CDR3: CASSQGQRGDTEAFF

D: -
J: TRBJ2-7
V: TRBV10-3
size: -
DNA: TGTGCCGCGGGGACCCCCCCCCCCTCCTACGAGCAGTACTTC
CDR3: CAAGTPPPSYEQYF

D: -
J: TRBJ1-1
V: TRBV4-1
size: many
DNA: TGCGCCAGCAGCCAAGTTCCTGGTCCGCTGAACACTGAAGCTTTCTTT
CDR3: CASSQVPGPLNTEAFF

D: -
J: TRBJ2-7
V: TRBV7-2
size: many
DNA: TGTGCCAGCAGCTTAGGGATTTTGAGCCCGTACGAGCAGTACTTC
CDR3: CASSLGILSPYEQYF

D: -
J: TRBJ2-3
V: TRBV28
size: -
DNA: TGTGCCAGCAGTTTTCTAGGCGGAGCTAGCACAGATACGCAGTATTTT
CDR3: CASSFLGGASTDTQYF

D: TRBD1
J: TRBJ1-1
V: TRBV20-1
size: -
DNA: TGCAGTGCTAGAGATTGGGGACAGGGGTCGAACACTGAAGCTTTCTTT
CDR3: CSARDWGQGSNTEAFF

D: TRBD2
J: TRBJ2-7
V: TRBV11-2
size: many
DNA: TGTGCCAGCAGTCTTACAGGGACTAGCTCCTACGAGCAGTACTTC
CDR3: CASSLTGTSSYEQYF

D: TRBD2
J: TRBJ2-3
V: TRBV7-2
size: many
DNA: TGTGCCAGCAGCTTAGGCCCCTCGGGAGCGGGGGGTCTAGATACGCAGTATTTT
CDR3: CASSLGPSGAGGLDTQYF

D: -
J: TRBJ1-3
V: TRBV9
size: -
DNA: TGTGCCAGCAGCGTAGATTCCGGAAACACCATATATTTT
CDR3: CASSVDSGNTIYF

D: -
J: TRBJ1-1
V: TRBV19
size: many
DNA: TGTGCCAGTAGTACCCAACAGGGCTCTGAAGCTTTCTTT
CDR3: CASSTQQGSEAFF